What follows are 13 T cell receptor beta chains derived from one specimen sequenced in a study of T cells in Graves' hyperthyroidism and ophthalmopathy. Amplification of TCR beta CDR3 regions was performed using RNA transcripts as template. First-round RT-PCR with HTBI primers amplified the TCR CDR3 region. In TCRdb, the multiplex PCR reads were re-called with MiXCR into one record per CDR3 protein. In the table there are a few hundred thousand distinct CDR3 sequences, more than 13% of which are singletons. Input material: blood. These receptors were obtained from a woman in her 30s with Graves' hyperthyroidism.

This clonotype was detected a few times. The rearrangement uses TRBV7-6 and TRBJ2-1; D unresolved. V dropped 1 base and J dropped 7 bases, with 14 bases sitting between them. The CDR3 totals 15 residues. Germline lookup yields CDR1 SGHVS and CDR2 FNYEAQ. The CDR3 loop is CASSLGPAALNEQFF. The CDR3 DNA reads TGTGCCAGCAGCTTAGGTCCAGCCGCCCTTAATGAGCAGTTCTTC.

The sample holds many counts of this clonotype. J is TRBJ1-1 and V is TRBV7-9; possible D gene TRBD1, 5 bases. CDR3 size: 16 residues. Germline values: CDR1 SEHNR, CDR2 FQNEAQ (reference sequence). The V end lost 0 bases, the J end lost 0 bases, and 11 bases lay between the germline ends. The CDR3: CASSLAGSGVNTEAFF. The DNA of the CDR3 is TGTGCCAGCAGCTTAGCGGGGTCGGGGGTGAACACTGAAGCTTTCTTT. Supplemented by reference TRBV7-9 and TRBJ1-1, the full variable domain reads DTGVSQNPRHKITKRGQNVTFRCDPISEHNRLYWYRQTLGQGPEFLTYFQNEAQLEKSRLLSDRFSAERPKGSFSTLEIQRTEQGDSAMYLCASSLAGSGVNTEAFFGQGTRLTVV.

V gene TRBV5-1 combines with J gene TRBJ2-2; possible D gene TRBD1, 6 bases. Between the trimmed V and J ends, which lost 4 bases and 0 bases, there was a span of 10 bases. CDR1 and CDR2 from the germline V gene are SGHRS and YFSETQ. CDR3 length: 15 residues. The CDR3 here is CASSPRTANTGELFF. The DNA for the CDR3 is TGCGCCAGCAGCCCCAGGACAGCGAACACCGGGGAGCTGTTTTTT.

The CDR3 region is CASSPSLAGAELLRSSYNEQFF. CDR3 nucleotides: TGTGCCAGCAGTCCATCTTTAGCGGGGGCGGAGCTCCTCCGGAGCTCCTACAATGAGCAGTTCTTC. This chain links TRBV27 with TRBJ2-1; 9 nucleotides align to TRBD2. Germline V gene lookup returns CDR1 MNHEY and CDR2 SMNVEV (reference sequence). The J segment lost 0 bases and the V segment lost 5 bases, leaving 23 bases of the junction unmatched. This CDR3 spans 22 amino acids.

The J gene is TRBJ2-7, the V gene TRBV12-3 or TRBV12-4; TRBD2 matches at 13 bases. V shed 4 bases, J shed 6 bases, and the junction held 9 bases outside the gene matches. The CDR3 is made up of 16 amino acids. In DNA, the CDR3 is TGTGCCAGCAGTTCCGGACTAGCGGGAGCAAAGGGCGAGCAGTACTTC. It specifies CASSSGLAGAKGEQYF.

The rearrangement uses TRBV3-1 and TRBJ2-5; 8 bases agree with TRBD2. There are 14 residues in the CDR3. CDR1 is LGHDT, CDR2 YNNKEL, per germline (reference sequence). J gave up 5 bases and V 4 bases, and 6 bases lay outside the gene matches. In DNA, the CDR3 is TGTGCCAGCAGCCCGGCGGGAGGACACGAGACCCAGTACTTC. It translates to CASSPAGGHETQYF.

This clonotype was found many times. The chain combines TRBV7-2 with TRBJ1-1; a possible D gene is TRBD1 (5 bases). Germline CDR1 is SGHTA and CDR2 is FQGNSA. Trimming stripped 0 bases from V and 2 bases from J, with 13 bases between. The CDR3 length is 16 residues. The CDR3 DNA reads TGTGCCAGCAGCTTAGCCGATGGGGGTTTAAACACTGAAGCTTTCTTT. Its translation is CASSLADGGLNTEAFF.

This clonotype came up many times. The gene calls are TRBV24-1 and TRBJ1-1; D gene ambiguous. Germline loops: CDR1 KGHDR, CDR2 SFDVKD. The CDR3 consists of 14 residues. Deletions cut 3 bases from V and 4 bases from J, with 11 bases between. CDR3 loop: CATSDGRRGTEAFF. The CDR3 DNA is TGTGCCACCAGTGATGGCAGGAGAGGCACTGAAGCTTTCTTT.

The chain couples TRBV24-1 to TRBJ2-1, with D possibly matching TRBD2 (5 bases). From germline, CDR1 is KGHDR and CDR2 SFDVKD. This CDR3 is 14 amino acids long. Trimming took 5 bases from V and 0 from J, leaving 7 bases between them. CDR3 nucleotide sequence: TGTGCCACCAGTGGGAGGATCTCCTACAATGAGCAGTTCTTC. Protein: CATSGRISYNEQFF.

This clonotype appeared many times. The chain recombines TRBV7-2 with TRBJ2-1, with 9 bases lining up with TRBD1. There are 18 residues in the CDR3. CDR1 is SGHTA, CDR2 FQGNSA, per germline. J gave up 5 bases and V 4 bases, and 15 bases lay outside the gene matches. CDR3 loop: CASSSQSMGQGLDNEQFF. The CDR3 region has the DNA TGTGCCAGCAGCTCTCAGAGTATGGGACAGGGCCTAGACAATGAGCAGTTCTTC.

In its sample, this clonotype was seen many times. This chain connects TRBV7-8 to TRBJ2-3; D tentatively fits TRBD1 or TRBD2 (5 bases each). The CDR3 totals 15 residues. Germline loops: CDR1 SGHVS, CDR2 FQNEAQ. V was pared by 3 bases and J by 2 bases, with 12 bases between. This chain's CDR3 is CASSFRGPSTDTQYF. The CDR3, as DNA: TGTGCCAGCAGCTTTCGGGGCCCGTCCACAGATACGCAGTATTTT.

The J gene is TRBJ2-3, the V gene TRBV20-1, with TRBD2 identical over 7 bases. Trimming removed 5 bases from V and 1 base from J; junction bases left unmatched: 6. The CDR3 extends over 14 amino acids. In germline, CDR1 is DFQATT, CDR2 SNEGSKA (reference sequence). Written as DNA, the CDR3 is TGCAGTGCTGGAGCAGCGGGGCGCACAGATACGCAGTATTTT. It translates to CSAGAAGRTDTQYF.

The chain employs TRBV6-2 or TRBV6-3 and TRBJ2-1; 11 nucleotides match TRBD2. Germline V gives CDR1 MNHEY, CDR2 SVGEGT. This CDR3 region has 16 residues. V lost 5 bases and J lost 5; bases outside the gene matches: 8. This CDR3 reads CASSQETSGNNNEQFF. In nucleotides, the CDR3 is TGTGCCAGCAGTCAAGAGACTAGCGGGAATAACAATGAGCAGTTCTTC.